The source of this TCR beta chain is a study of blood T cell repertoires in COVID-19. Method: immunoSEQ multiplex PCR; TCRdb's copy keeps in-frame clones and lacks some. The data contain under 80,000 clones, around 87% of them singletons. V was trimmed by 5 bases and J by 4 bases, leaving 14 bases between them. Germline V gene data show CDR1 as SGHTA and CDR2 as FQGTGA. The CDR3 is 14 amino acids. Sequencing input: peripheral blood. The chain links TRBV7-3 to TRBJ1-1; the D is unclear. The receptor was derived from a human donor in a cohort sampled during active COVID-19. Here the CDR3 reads CASSPTEGGTEAFF. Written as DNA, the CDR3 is TGTGCCAGCAGCCCCACGGAGGGAGGCACTGAAGCTTTCTTT.